The clone carrying this T cell receptor (beta chain) has just a few counts. No antigen is known for it. cDNA libraries for TCR beta contained unique molecular identifiers. TCRdb fed the PCR reads into MiXCR, producing one record per CDR3 protein. Among approximately 690,000 distinct CDR3 sequences, about 60% were seen once, and the ten largest hold approximately 10%. This record comes from a study of post-analysis software for immune sequencing data. Study-wide results and limits: There were five or six TRBV segments more frequent in patients than controls, and TRBV5-6, TRBV5-1 and TRBV20-1 were among them. Strong co-clustering by F measure linked samples that shared a preparation batch. A significant reduction in normalized Chao1 diversity was observed in multiple sclerosis patients versus controls.

Germline assignment: CDR1 SGHRS and CDR2 YFSETQ. The CDR3 has 15 residues. Trimming cost V 0 bases and J 2 bases, with 11 bases left between them. The chain links TRBV5-1 to TRBJ2-5, with D possibly TRBD2 on 6 matching bases. The clonotype comes from a girl between 2 and 10 years old with multiple sclerosis. Sequencing used blood. CDR3 amino acids: CASSLAPSAQETQYF. The CDR3 DNA reads TGCGCCAGCAGCTTGGCCCCTAGCGCACAAGAGACCCAGTACTTC.